The 30 T cell receptor beta chains given below trace back to one sample, sequenced in a study of graft-versus-host responses after intestinal transplantation. No antigens are known for them. Profiled with immunoSEQ multiplex PCR; TCRdb holds only in-frame clones, not every one. This sample carries some 83,000 clones, around 91% of them seen once, and the ten largest clones take 0.1%. Sample: unstimulated CD4+ T cells sorted from spleen or lymph node cells, taken before intestinal transplant. The receptors stem from a human donor who received an intestinal transplant.

The gene calls are TRBV29-1 and TRBJ2-7, with 11 positions matching TRBD1. Germline-derived CDR1 and CDR2 are SQVTM and ANQGSEA. The CDR3 spans 13 residues. With V trimmed by 6 bases and J by 3 bases, 4 bases remained unmatched. In DNA form, the CDR3 reads TGCAGCGTGTCCGGGACAGGGGGCTACGAGCAGTACTTC. This encodes CSVSGTGGYEQYF.

V gene TRBV10-3 combines with J gene TRBJ1-1; the D gene is possibly TRBD1 (6 bases). Germline CDR1 ENHRY, CDR2 SYGVKD. V lost 6 bases to trimming and J lost 1 base, with 15 bases between them. The CDR3 extends over 15 amino acids. CDR3 protein: CAIRGAYRENTEAFF. The CDR3 DNA is TGTGCCATCAGGGGGGCATATAGGGAGAACACTGAAGCTTTCTTT.

The chain combines TRBV7-2 with TRBJ2-3; the D gene is possibly TRBD1 (5 bases). Germline CDR1 reads SGHTA; CDR2 reads FQGNSA. CDR3 length: 13 amino acids. V was shortened by 0 bases and J by 12 bases, with 13 bases between the two germline ends. Here the CDR3 reads CASSLARQGFQYF. DNA of the CDR3: TGTGCCAGCAGCTTAGCGCGCCAGGGTTTCCAGTATTTT.

The chain is built from TRBV19 and TRBJ1-5, with 7 positions matching TRBD1. Germline assignment: CDR1 LNHDA and CDR2 SQIVND (reference sequence). Trimming at V came to 2 bases and at J to 2 bases, leaving 9 bases not matched to a gene. This CDR3 spans 17 amino acids. The CDR3 loop is CASSIIGRQGGNQPQHF. CDR3 in DNA: TGTGCCAGTAGTATAATAGGAAGACAGGGAGGCAATCAGCCCCAGCATTTT.

The chain employs TRBV7-9 and TRBJ2-1; 7 nucleotides agree with TRBD2. V lost 2 bases and J lost 4; bases outside the gene matches: 5. Germline V lookup: CDR1 SEHNR, CDR2 FQNEAQ (reference sequence). This CDR3 region has 15 residues. CDR3 amino acids: CASSLQAGPYNEQFF. In nucleotides, the CDR3 is TGTGCCAGCAGCTTACAAGCGGGGCCATACAATGAGCAGTTCTTC.

The chain joins TRBV21-1 to TRBJ1-3; no DNA check was done on the table's D call, TRBD1. TRBV21-1 is a pseudogene segment. CDR3 size: 16 residues. CDR3 region: CASSKGGQKIGNTIYF. CDR3 DNA: TGTGCCAGCAGCAAAGGGGGACAGAAAATCGGAAACACCATATATTTT.

The V and J genes are TRBV19 and TRBJ2-3, with no clear D. V lost 2 bases to trimming and J lost 3 bases, with 6 bases between them. The CDR3 has 13 residues. From germline, CDR1 is LNHDA and CDR2 SQIVND (reference sequence). CDR3 coding DNA: TGTGCCAGTAGTATAACATGGACAGATACGCAGTATTTT. It translates to CASSITWTDTQYF.

The V gene is TRBV11-3, the J gene TRBJ2-7, with D maybe TRBD1 (6 bases). Germline V gene data show CDR1 as SGHNT and CDR2 as YENEEA. V was trimmed by 5 bases and J by 2 bases, leaving 13 bases between them. The length of the CDR3 is 14 residues. CDR3 in DNA: TGTGCCAGCAGCCCCTGGGGGCTAGCCTACGAGCAGTACTTC. It specifies CASSPWGLAYEQYF.

CDR3 nucleotide sequence: TGTGCCAGCAGTGAAGAAGTCAGGGACTATGGCTACACCTTC. It specifies CASSEEVRDYGYTF. The J gene is TRBJ1-2, the V gene TRBV6-1, with D perhaps TRBD1 (5 bases). CDR3 length: 14 residues. CDR1 and CDR2 from the germline V gene are MNHNS and SASEGT. The V gene lost 1 base and the J gene lost 3 bases, with 9 bases spanning the gap.

This sequence joins TRBV18 and TRBJ1-3, with 7 bases that match TRBD1. Germline values: CDR1 KGHSH, CDR2 LQKENI. The length of the CDR3 is 16 residues. With 2 bases clipped from V and 0 bases from J, the junction kept 4 bases outside the gene matches. CDR3 nucleotide sequence: TGTGCCAGCTCACCAGCCGGGACAGCCTCTGGAAACACCATATATTTT. Its translation is CASSPAGTASGNTIYF.

V is TRBV7-2 and J is TRBJ1-1; no firm D call. V lost 1 base and J lost 3, with 9 bases in between. In germline, CDR1 is SGHTA, CDR2 FQGNSA. This CDR3 is built from 14 residues. CDR3 loop: CASSLEMDYTEAFF. The CDR3 nucleotides read TGTGCCAGCAGCTTAGAAATGGACTACACTGAAGCTTTCTTT.

The chain couples TRBV4-3 to TRBJ2-3; D not resolved. CDR1 and CDR2 (germline): LGHNA, YSLEER. CDR3 length: 14 residues. V gave up 0 bases and J gave up 3 bases, with 7 bases separating them. The chain's CDR3 is CASSQDYRTDTQYF. CDR3 nucleotide sequence: TGCGCCAGCAGCCAAGATTATAGAACAGATACGCAGTATTTT.

The chain employs TRBV7-2 and TRBJ1-1; maybe TRBD1 (5 bases). This CDR3 has 14 residues. V was clipped by 4 bases and J by 0 bases, with 9 bases between them. The germline gives CDR1 SGHTA, CDR2 FQGNSA. The CDR3 DNA reads as TGTGCCAGCAGCTACAGGAATATGAACACTGAAGCTTTCTTT. It yields the protein CASSYRNMNTEAFF.

The genes are TRBV7-6 and TRBJ1-4; D not certain. Trimming left V 5 bases short and J 4 bases short, with 11 bases between. Germline CDR1 and CDR2: SGHVS and FNYEAQ. The CDR3 totals 14 residues. This CDR3 is CASSLTSFNEKLFF. CDR3 sequence (DNA): TGTGCCAGCAGCCTAACGTCTTTTAATGAAAAACTGTTTTTT.

This sequence joins TRBV5-1 and TRBJ2-1, with a weak D call TRBD1 (6 bases). V was trimmed by 5 bases and J by 2 bases, leaving 14 bases between them. The CDR3 covers 15 residues. Germline V CDR1 and CDR2: SGHRS, YFSETQ. CDR3 region: CASSSRQGTYNEQFF. CDR3 DNA sequence: TGCGCCAGCAGTTCACGGCAGGGGACCTACAATGAGCAGTTCTTC. Drawing the rest from reference TRBV5-1 and TRBJ2-1, the complete variable domain is KAGVTQTPRYLIKTRGQQVTLSCSPISGHRSVSWYQQTPGQGLQFLFEYFSETQRNKGNFPGRFSGRQFSNSRSEMNVSTLELGDSALYLCASSSRQGTYNEQFFGPGTRLTVL.

This clone was counted a single time. The chain is built from TRBV7-9 and TRBJ2-7, with D possibly being TRBD2 (6 bases). CDR3 size: 15 residues. With 5 bases removed from V and 2 bases from J, the gap between germline ends came to 16 bases. The V gene's germline CDR1 is SEHNR and CDR2 FQNEAQ (reference sequence). The DNA for the CDR3 is TGTGCCAGCAGCGGCTTGGGAGGAGCAACCTACGAGCAGTACTTC. It translates to CASSGLGGATYEQYF.

The chain combines TRBV14 with TRBJ1-2; D possibly corresponds to TRBD1 (5 bases). The CDR3 is 14 amino acids. The V gene lost 1 base and the J gene lost 7 bases, with 13 bases spanning the gap. The germline V gene has CDR1 SGHDN and CDR2 FVKESK. The CDR3 DNA follows: TGTGCCAGCAGCCAAGTAAAGGGGCTTGGTGGCTACACCTTC. Translating gives CASSQVKGLGGYTF.

This CDR3 is CASSPRRGGEEKLFF. The DNA for the CDR3 is TGTGCCAGCAGCCCCCGGAGGGGAGGAGAAGAAAAACTGTTTTTT. The chain employs TRBV7-2 and TRBJ1-4, with D possibly being TRBD1 (5 bases). In germline, CDR1 is SGHTA, CDR2 FQGNSA. The CDR3 sequence is 15 residues long. The ends were cut back, 5 bases at V and 8 bases at J, with 18 bases in the middle.

The CDR3 loop is CASSLDRRFTF. The CDR3, as DNA: TGTGCCAGTAGCCTGGACAGGCGTTTCACCTTC. V is TRBV19 and J is TRBJ1-2; 7 bases are shared with TRBD1. In germline, CDR1 is LNHDA, CDR2 SQIVND (reference sequence). The length of the CDR3 is 11 residues. V was pared by 6 bases and J by 13 bases, with 8 bases of the junction left unmatched.

This chain links TRBV10-1 with TRBJ2-7; 7 nucleotides line up with TRBD2. Germline V CDR1 and CDR2: WNHNN, SYGVQD (reference sequence). CDR3 size: 15 residues. Trimming cost V 3 bases and J 0 bases; bases outside gene matches: 5. The CDR3 region has the DNA TGCGCCAGCAGTGATTCGGGGGGTAGCTCCTACGAGCAGTACTTC. This translates into CASSDSGGSSYEQYF.

This chain connects TRBV7-2 to TRBJ2-5; perhaps TRBD2 as D (6 bases). This CDR3 has 13 amino acids. Trimming left V 1 base short and J 5 bases short, with 8 bases between. Germline CDR1 is SGHTA and CDR2 is FQGNSA. CDR3 coding DNA: TGTGCCAGCAGCTTAGTAGGGAGGGAGACCCAGTACTTC. This gives the protein CASSLVGRETQYF.

The chain has TRBV7-2 and TRBJ2-3; TRBD2 matches at 7 bases. Germline CDR1 reads SGHTA; CDR2 reads FQGNSA. J gave up 2 bases and V 0 bases, and 8 bases lay outside the gene matches. There are 17 residues in the CDR3. The CDR3 loop is CASSLARLAGPTDTQYF. Here the CDR3 DNA reads TGTGCCAGCAGCTTAGCGAGACTAGCCGGTCCCACAGATACGCAGTATTTT.

This sequence joins TRBV28 and TRBJ2-7; 7 bases align to TRBD1. The CDR3 is 14 residues long. Germline-derived CDR1 and CDR2 are MDHEN and SYDVKM. Trimming at V came to 6 bases and at J to 5 bases, leaving 10 bases not matched to a gene. CDR3 nucleotides: TGTGCCAGCAGCTCTCCAGGACAGGCCCACGAGCAGTACTTC. As protein: CASSSPGQAHEQYF.

This rearrangement joins TRBV10-1 to TRBJ1-1; perhaps TRBD1 as D (6 bases). Germline V gene sequence: CDR1 WNHNN, CDR2 SYGVQD (reference sequence). The CDR3 contains 13 residues. Trimming removed 9 bases from V and 4 bases from J, with 15 bases in between. The CDR3 protein is CASRQALGTEAFF. CDR3 bases: TGCGCCAGTCGACAGGCCTTGGGCACTGAAGCTTTCTTT.

The rearrangement uses TRBV6-5 and TRBJ2-2; possibly TRBD1 for D (6 bases). The germline gives CDR1 MNHEY, CDR2 SVGAGI. This CDR3 contains 15 residues. V lost 6 bases and J lost 4, with 15 bases in between. Here the CDR3 DNA reads TGTGCCAGCAGGCAGGGGTTTGCGGGCACCGGGGAGCTGTTTTTT. This sequence encodes CASRQGFAGTGELFF.

The gene calls are TRBV11-2 and TRBJ1-2; the D gene is possibly TRBD1 (6 bases). V lost 5 bases and J 4 bases, leaving 17 bases between the germline ends. CDR3 length: 15 residues. Germline V lookup: CDR1 SGHAT, CDR2 FQNNGV. CDR3 nucleotides: TGTGCCAGCAGCCTACTCCCCCTGGGGGCCTATGGCTACACCTTC. This encodes CASSLLPLGAYGYTF.

This rearrangement joins TRBV30 to TRBJ1-1; D not certain. Trimming pared 2 bases from V and 11 bases from J, leaving 15 bases between. This CDR3 has 12 residues. Per the germline V gene, CDR1 is GTSNPN and CDR2 is SVGIG (reference sequence). CDR3 region: CAWSYSLPGAFF. For the CDR3, the DNA is TGTGCCTGGAGTTATTCTCTGCCCGGGGCTTTCTTT.

The genes are TRBV5-3 and TRBJ2-7; TRBD1 agrees at 8 bases. TRBV5-3 is identified as an open reading frame with a role that is uncertain. This CDR3 is built from 14 residues. V was pared by 10 bases and J by 2 bases, with 11 bases of the junction left unmatched. The CDR3 spells CAARPGQGTYEQYF. DNA of the CDR3: TGTGCCGCCCGCCCAGGACAGGGTACCTACGAGCAGTACTTC.

Points on this clone: At one boundary the junction diverges from the germline segment, which might be a read error. V is TRBV15 and J is TRBJ2-7, with a tentative D call TRBD1 (5 bases). The germline V gene has CDR1 LNHNV and CDR2 YYDKDF (reference sequence). The CDR3 is made up of 14 amino acids. CDR3 nucleotides: TGTGCCGCCAGCCTGGACACCGCCTCCTACGAGCAGTACTTC. Its protein product is CAASLDTASYEQYF.

This sequence joins TRBV19 and TRBJ2-3, with 7 nucleotides matching TRBD2. J lost 3 bases, V lost 3 bases, and 9 bases had no gene match. CDR1 is LNHDA, CDR2 SQIVND, per germline (reference sequence). The CDR3 extends over 16 amino acids. CDR3 loop: CASSMVASGTTDTQYF. In DNA, the CDR3 is TGTGCCAGTAGTATGGTCGCTAGCGGAACTACAGATACGCAGTATTTT.